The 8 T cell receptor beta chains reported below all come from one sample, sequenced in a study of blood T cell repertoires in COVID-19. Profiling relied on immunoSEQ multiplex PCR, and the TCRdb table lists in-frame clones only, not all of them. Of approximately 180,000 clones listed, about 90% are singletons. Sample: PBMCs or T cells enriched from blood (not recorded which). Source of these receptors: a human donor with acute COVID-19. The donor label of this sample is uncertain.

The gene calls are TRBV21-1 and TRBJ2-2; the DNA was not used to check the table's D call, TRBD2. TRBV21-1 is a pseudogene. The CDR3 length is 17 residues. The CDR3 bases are TGTGCCAGCAAGTGGTCTAGCGGGGGGTCCTACAAGGGGGAGCTGTTTTTT. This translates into CASKWSSGGSYKGELFF.

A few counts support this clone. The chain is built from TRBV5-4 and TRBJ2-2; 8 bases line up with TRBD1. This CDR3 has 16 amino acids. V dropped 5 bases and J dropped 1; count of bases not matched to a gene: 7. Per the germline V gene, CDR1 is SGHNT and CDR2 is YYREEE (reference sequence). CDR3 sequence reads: CASRPPGTGNTGELFF. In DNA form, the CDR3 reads TGTGCCAGCAGACCCCCCGGGACAGGGAACACCGGGGAGCTGTTTTTT.

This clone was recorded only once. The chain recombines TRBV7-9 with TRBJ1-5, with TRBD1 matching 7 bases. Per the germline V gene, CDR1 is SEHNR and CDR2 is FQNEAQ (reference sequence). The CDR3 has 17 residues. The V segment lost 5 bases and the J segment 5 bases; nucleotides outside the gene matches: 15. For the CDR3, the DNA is TGTGCCAGCAGCCCCCTTGAGACAGGGCTAACTTATCAGCCCCAGCATTTT. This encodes CASSPLETGLTYQPQHF. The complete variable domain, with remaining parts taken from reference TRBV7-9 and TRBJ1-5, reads DTGVSQNPRHKITKRGQNVTFRCDPISEHNRLYWYRQTLGQGPEFLTYFQNEAQLEKSRLLSDRFSAERPKGSFSTLEIQRTEQGDSAMYLCASSPLETGLTYQPQHFGDGTRLSIL.

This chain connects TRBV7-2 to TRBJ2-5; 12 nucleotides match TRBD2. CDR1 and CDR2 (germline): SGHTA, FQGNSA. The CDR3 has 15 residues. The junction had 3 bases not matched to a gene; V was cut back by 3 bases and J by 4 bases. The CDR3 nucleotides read TGTGCCAGCAGCTTTCCGGGACTAGCGGGAGAGACCCAGTACTTC. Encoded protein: CASSFPGLAGETQYF. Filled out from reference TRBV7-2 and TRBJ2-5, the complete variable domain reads GAGVSQSPSNKVTEKGKDVELRCDPISGHTALYWYRQSLGQGLEFLIYFQGNSAPDKSGLPSDRFSAERTGGSVSTLTIQRTQQEDSAVYLCASSFPGLAGETQYFGPGTRLLVL.

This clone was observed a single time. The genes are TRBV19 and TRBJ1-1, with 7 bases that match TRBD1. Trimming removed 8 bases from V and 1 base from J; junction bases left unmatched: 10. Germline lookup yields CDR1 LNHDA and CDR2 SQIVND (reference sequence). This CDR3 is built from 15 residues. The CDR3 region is CASYRGKYPNTEAFF. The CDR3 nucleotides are TGTGCCAGTTACAGGGGAAAGTACCCGAACACTGAAGCTTTCTTT. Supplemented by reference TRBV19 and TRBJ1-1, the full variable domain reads DGGITQSPKYLFRKEGQNVTLSCEQNLNHDAMYWYRQDPGQGLRLIYYSQIVNDFQKGDIAEGYSVSREKKESFPLTVTSAQKNPTAFYLCASYRGKYPNTEAFFGQGTRLTVV.

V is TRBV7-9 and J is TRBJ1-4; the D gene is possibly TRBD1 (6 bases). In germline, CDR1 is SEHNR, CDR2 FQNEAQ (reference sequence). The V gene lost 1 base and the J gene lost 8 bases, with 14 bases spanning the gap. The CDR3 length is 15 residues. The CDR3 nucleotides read TGTGCCAGCAGCTTAGACCGACAGGTTGAAGAAAAACTGTTTTTT. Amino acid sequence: CASSLDRQVEEKLFF.

In DNA, the CDR3 is TGTGCCAGCAGCTTTGAACAGGGTTCTACTGAAGCTTTCTTT. Translating it yields CASSFEQGSTEAFF. V gene TRBV7-8 combines with J gene TRBJ1-1; perhaps TRBD1 as D (6 bases). V was cut by 3 bases and J by 5 bases, with 13 bases left in between. The germline V gene encodes CDR1 SGHVS and CDR2 FQNEAQ. This CDR3 comprises 14 residues.

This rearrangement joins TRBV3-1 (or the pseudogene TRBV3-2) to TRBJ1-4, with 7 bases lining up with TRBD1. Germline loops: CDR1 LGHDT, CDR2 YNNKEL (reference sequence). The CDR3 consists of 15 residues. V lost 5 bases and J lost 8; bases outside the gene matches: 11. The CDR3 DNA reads TGTGCCAGCAGCGACCCGACAGGGCCGAGGGAAAAACTGTTTTTT. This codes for CASSDPTGPREKLFF.